This T cell receptor (beta chain) was identified during a study of CD4 T cells in relation to SARS-CoV-2 and coronaviruses. Study-level background: A couple of subjects were Hispanic; patients were 8 males and 4 females.

The CDR3 is 13 amino acids. V lost 2 bases and J lost 7; bases outside the gene matches: 4. Sequencing used immunoSEQ multiplex PCR; TCRdb keeps in-frame clones, though not all of them. The sample contains about 56,000 clones, about 90% of which appear only once. This clone came up a few times. What it recognizes is unknown. Study observations and caveats: Compared with monoreactive clones, crossreactive clones showed significantly weaker SARS-CoV-2 expansion.

The receptor comes from an adult with COVID-19. The sequenced material came from naive CD4+ T cells from PBMCs. Subset specified: naive CD4+ T cells isolated by negative enrichment. The gene calls are TRBV12-3 or TRBV12-4 and TRBJ2-7; TRBD1 matches 8 bases. CDR3 sequence: CASSLMTGEEQYF. CDR3 DNA sequence: TGTGCCAGCAGTTTAATGACAGGGGAAGAGCAGTACTTC.